The 3 T cell receptor beta chains given below trace back to one sample, sequenced in a study of shared clonotypes between healthy human individuals. Here immunoSEQ multiplex PCR was the method, and the copy in TCRdb shows in-frame clones only, minus some. The table shows approximately 740,000 clones, with nearly 95% occurring only once. Terminally differentiated effector memory CD45RA+ cells were left out of the naive CD8 fraction, which was CD45RO-negative and positively selected for CCR7. The specimen was naive CD8+ T cells sorted from blood. These receptors all come from a man younger than 40 in good health.

V usage is TRBV7-8 and J usage is TRBJ2-7; 10 nucleotides agree with TRBD2. The V and J ends lost 5 bases and 0 bases, in that order; junction bases with no gene match: 4. The CDR3 runs 15 residues. Germline lookup yields CDR1 SGHVS and CDR2 FQNEAQ. CDR3 region: CASSPSGRDSYEQYF. Written as DNA, the CDR3 is TGTGCCAGCAGCCCGAGCGGGAGGGACTCCTACGAGCAGTACTTC.

V and J are TRBV4-1 and TRBJ2-1; 9 bases agree with TRBD2. CDR3 size: 16 residues. Germline V gene sequence: CDR1 MGHRA, CDR2 YSYEKL. V shed 3 bases, J shed 0 bases, and the junction held 3 bases outside the gene matches. Here the CDR3 DNA reads TGCGCCAGCAGCCAGATAGCGGGGGCCTCCTACAATGAGCAGTTCTTC. The encoded protein is CASSQIAGASYNEQFF.

The chain combines TRBV13 with TRBJ2-1, with no clear D. This CDR3 region has 16 residues. Trimming removed 5 bases from V and 6 bases from J, with 20 bases in between. Looked up from germline, CDR1 is PRHDT and CDR2 is FYEKMQ (reference sequence). The DNA of the CDR3 is TGTGCCAGCAGCGCACACTCTAGACTCCTAGGCAATGAGCAGTTCTTC. Its protein is CASSAHSRLLGNEQFF. Full variable domain (missing parts from reference TRBV13 and TRBJ2-1): AAGVIQSPRHLIKEKRETATLKCYPIPRHDTVYWYQQGPGQDPQFLISFYEKMQSDKGSIPDRFSAQQFSDYHSELNMSSLELGDSALYFCASSAHSRLLGNEQFFGPGTRLTVL.